This T cell receptor beta chain derives from a study of blood T cell repertoires in COVID-19. Study-wide context: T cells, B-cell-depleted T cells, or PBMCs provided the cDNA or gDNA that served as material.

The protocol was immunoSEQ multiplex PCR, while the TCRdb copy is restricted to in-frame clones and leaves out a portion. The sample has about 160,000 clones; roughly 80% are singletons. The study assigned cohorts using participant-reported clinical history. V gave up 10 bases and J gave up 1 base; unmatched junction bases: 6. The V gene's germline CDR1 is LNHDA and CDR2 SQIVND (reference sequence). This CDR3 comprises 13 residues. The clonotype originates from a woman in her forties with acute COVID-19. Sample: PBMCs or T cells enriched from blood (not recorded which). The chain uses TRBV19 and TRBJ2-5, with 7 bases identical to TRBD1. The CDR3 region is CATRDSGQETQYF. The CDR3 DNA reads TGTGCCACCCGGGACAGCGGCCAAGAGACCCAGTACTTC.